These 18 T cell receptor beta chains share one sample of origin, sequenced in a study of radiotherapy plus CTLA-4 blockade in lung cancer listed by TCRdb under 2018. Libraries were constructed by the immunoSEQ multiplex PCR assay. The table was pulled from immuneACCESS by TCRdb, which kept in-frame rearrangements only. Such tables lose some clones; where checked, under half of the loss comes from unresolved V genes, and the rest has no known cause. For this sample the table gives around 31,000 clones, of which approximately 78% were detected only once. The leading ten clones occupy roughly 7.4% of the sample. The sequencing here drew on peripheral blood, taken from a patient treated with radiotherapy plus ipilimumab. The receptor source for this set is a human donor with non-small cell lung cancer who had stable disease on radiotherapy plus ipilimumab.

The chain links TRBV28 to TRBJ2-7; possibly TRBD1 or TRBD2 for D (7 bases each). CDR3 length equals 15 residues. The germline CDR1 and CDR2 sequences are MDHEN and SYDVKM. Trimming pared 5 bases from V and 2 bases from J, leaving 16 bases between. The DNA of the CDR3 is TGTGCCAGCAGTCCAGGGGGGGGCCCCCCCTACGAGCAGTACGTC. Protein: CASSPGGGPPYEQYV.

The V call is TRBV6-1, the J call TRBJ1-2, with D maybe TRBD1 (5 bases). The V end lost 4 bases, the J end lost 0 bases, and 9 bases lay between the germline ends. Germline lookup yields CDR1 MNHNS and CDR2 SASEGT. The CDR3 spans 14 residues. The CDR3 spells CASSAGHANYGYTF. The CDR3 bases are TGTGCCAGCAGTGCCGGACACGCTAACTATGGCTACACCTTC.

The gene calls are TRBV7-2 and TRBJ1-2; D remains unclear. This CDR3 is built from 14 residues. The V end lost 5 bases, the J end lost 4 bases, and 14 bases lay between the germline ends. The germline gives CDR1 SGHTA, CDR2 FQGNSA. The CDR3 loop is CASSPTRELYGYTF. DNA for the CDR3: TGTGCCAGCAGCCCAACGCGGGAACTCTATGGCTACACCTTC.

The rearrangement links TRBV5-1 to TRBJ2-2; TRBD2 is a possible D gene (6 bases). Per the germline V gene, CDR1 is SGHRS and CDR2 is YFSETQ. The CDR3 has 15 residues. V was pared by 3 bases and J by 3 bases, with 12 bases between. The CDR3 DNA reads TGCGCCAGCAGCTCCACGGGGGACGACACCGGGGAGCTGTTTTTT. Its translation is CASSSTGDDTGELFF.

The chain recombines TRBV9 with TRBJ2-1; TRBD1 agrees at 11 bases. The CDR3 consists of 16 residues. Germline CDR1 SGDLS, CDR2 YYNGEE. The ends lost 0 bases at V and 6 bases at J; junction bases unmatched: 5. As DNA, the CDR3 is TGTGCCAGCAGCGTAGAACCCGGGACAGGGGGCAATGAGCAGTTCTTC. This gives the protein CASSVEPGTGGNEQFF.

The J gene is TRBJ1-2, the V gene TRBV7-9, with 7 bases aligning to TRBD1. CDR1 is SEHNR and CDR2 is FQNEAQ in the germline V gene (reference sequence). V dropped 5 bases and J dropped 2; count of bases not matched to a gene: 5. The length of the CDR3 is 14 residues. CDR3 sequence (DNA): TGTGCCAGCAGCCCCCAACAGGGGAACTATGGCTACACCTTC. Protein product: CASSPQQGNYGYTF.

The chain combines TRBV6-5 with TRBJ1-2; 8 positions match TRBD1. The CDR3 runs to 14 residues. Germline V gene data show CDR1 as MNHEY and CDR2 as SVGAGI. V shed 6 bases, J shed 7 bases, and the junction held 10 bases outside the gene matches. The DNA for the CDR3 is TGTGCCAGCAGAGCAACAGGGGGTAAAATTGGCTACACCTTC. Translation gives CASRATGGKIGYTF.

The chain employs TRBV6-5 and TRBJ1-5; D gene ambiguous. V was trimmed by 3 bases and J by 5 bases, leaving 14 bases between them. Per the germline V gene, CDR1 is MNHEY and CDR2 is SVGAGI. The CDR3 loop spans 15 amino acids. The CDR3 spells CASSYQAETDQPQHF. The CDR3, as DNA: TGTGCCAGCAGTTATCAGGCCGAAACGGATCAGCCCCAGCATTTT.

The J gene is TRBJ1-2, the V gene TRBV18; 8 bases are a match to TRBD1. V gave up 4 bases and J gave up 1 base; unmatched junction bases: 2. The germline CDR1 and CDR2 sequences are KGHSH and LQKENI. CDR3 size: 14 residues. The CDR3 DNA reads TGTGCCAGCTCACGGGACAGGATTAACTATGGCTACACCTTC. It translates to CASSRDRINYGYTF.

The chain recombines TRBV6-1 with TRBJ2-7; 7 bases map to TRBD2. The V and J ends lost 4 bases and 1 base, in that order; junction bases with no gene match: 1. Looked up from germline, CDR1 is MNHNS and CDR2 is SASEGT. CDR3 length: 13 amino acids. The CDR3 DNA reads TGTGCCAGCAGTGGAGCGGGGTCCTACGAGCAGTACTTC. It is translated as CASSGAGSYEQYF.

The V call is TRBV29-1, the J call TRBJ2-1; TRBD1 agrees at 8 bases. The CDR3 has 14 residues. Per the germline V gene, CDR1 is SQVTM and CDR2 is ANQGSEA. V was clipped by 7 bases and J by 2 bases; unmatched bases: 7. Written as DNA, the CDR3 is TGCAGCGCCTTAACAGGGGGACCCTACAATGAGCAGTTCTTC. Translated: CSALTGGPYNEQFF.

This chain links TRBV5-1 with TRBJ2-7; tentatively, D is TRBD1 or TRBD2 (6 bases each). Trimming took off 0 bases at V and 3 bases at J, with 13 bases between the two ends. This CDR3 is built from 15 residues. Looked up from germline, CDR1 is SGHRS and CDR2 is YFSETQ. CDR3 region: CASSLAGGRIYEQYF. The CDR3 DNA follows: TGCGCCAGCAGCTTGGCCGGGGGCCGGATCTACGAGCAGTACTTC.

The chain links TRBV7-9 to TRBJ2-3; D is undetermined. The CDR3 runs 15 residues. Germline V gene data show CDR1 as SEHNR and CDR2 as FQNEAQ (reference sequence). Trimming cost V 5 bases and J 4 bases, with 16 bases left between them. Here the CDR3 reads CASSPKRRDSDTQYF. The CDR3 region has the DNA TGTGCCAGCAGCCCCAAGAGGCGAGACTCAGATACGCAGTATTTT.

The J gene is TRBJ2-1, the V gene TRBV29-1; D ambiguous. The CDR3 is 12 residues long. Germline CDR1 reads SQVTM; CDR2 reads ANQGSEA. The V end was cut by 6 bases, the J end by 7 bases, with 13 bases between. CDR3 sequence reads: CSVGARRNEQFF. DNA for the CDR3: TGCAGCGTAGGAGCCCGCCGGAATGAGCAGTTCTTC.

The rearrangement uses TRBV4-3 and TRBJ2-1; TRBD2 is a possible D gene (5 bases). There are 14 residues in the CDR3. Per the germline V gene, CDR1 is LGHNA and CDR2 is YSLEER. V lost 4 bases, J lost 3 bases, and 10 bases lay in between. The CDR3 here is CASSLGLNYNEQFF. The CDR3 DNA sequence: TGCGCCAGCAGCCTTGGACTCAACTACAATGAGCAGTTCTTC.

The genes are TRBV7-9 and TRBJ1-5; 7 bases are a match to TRBD1. The CDR3 runs to 15 residues. V gave up 1 base and J gave up 5 bases; unmatched junction bases: 5. Germline CDR1 SEHNR, CDR2 FQNEAQ (reference sequence). The CDR3 here is CASSLEDRIDQPQHF. The CDR3 DNA reads TGTGCCAGCAGCTTAGAGGACAGGATAGATCAGCCCCAGCATTTT. Drawing the rest from reference TRBV7-9 and TRBJ1-5, the complete variable domain is DTGVSQNPRHKITKRGQNVTFRCDPISEHNRLYWYRQTLGQGPEFLTYFQNEAQLEKSRLLSDRFSAERPKGSFSTLEIQRTEQGDSAMYLCASSLEDRIDQPQHFGDGTRLSIL.

As DNA, the CDR3 is TGTGCCAGCAGCGTAGGACCTCGCCTCATGCAGTTCTTC. The encoded protein is CASSVGPRLMQFF. The V gene is TRBV9, the J gene TRBJ2-1; no clear D gene. Germline CDR1 SGDLS, CDR2 YYNGEE. The CDR3 consists of 13 residues. Trimming left V 0 bases short and J 12 bases short, with 13 bases between.

The V and J genes are TRBV18 and TRBJ2-5; the D gene could be TRBD1 or TRBD2 (5 bases each). Deletions cut 0 bases from V and 4 bases from J, with 15 bases between. The V gene's germline CDR1 is KGHSH and CDR2 LQKENI. This CDR3 is built from 16 residues. CDR3 loop: CASSPPGRERRETQYF. For the CDR3, the DNA is TGTGCCAGCTCACCACCGGGCAGGGAGCGGCGAGAGACCCAGTACTTC.